One and the same sample provided the 5 T cell receptor beta chains below, sequenced in a study of T cell responses to AZD1222 COVID-19 vaccine. Repertoires were generated with immunoSEQ multiplex PCR, while TCRdb's copy carries only in-frame clones and drops some. The data contain some 120,000 clones, roughly 90% of them singletons. The input for sequencing was peripheral blood, taken on day 0 of AZD1222 vaccination. The receptors shown here come from an adult in good health.

The DNA of the CDR3 is TGTGCCAGCAGACAGGAGGGAAGGGAGCAGTACTTC. This translates into CASRQEGREQYF. The V and J genes are TRBV3-1 (or the pseudogene TRBV3-2) and TRBJ2-7; TRBD2 is a possible D gene (6 bases). V gave up 6 bases and J gave up 7 bases, with 13 bases separating them. Germline CDR1 and CDR2: LGHDT and YNNKEL (reference sequence). This CDR3 is 12 amino acids long.

This clone has ten or more counts. V is TRBV6-2 or TRBV6-3 and J is TRBJ2-7, with TRBD2 identical over 7 bases. The V gene end was trimmed by 6 bases and the J gene end by 3 bases; junction bases not matched to a gene: 20. The CDR3 is made up of 18 amino acids. Germline CDR1 MNHEY, CDR2 SVGEGT. The CDR3 coding sequence is TGTGCCAGCAGCCGATGGGGGAATAAGCGGGAAGGTATCTACGAGCAGTACTTC. Protein product: CASSRWGNKREGIYEQYF.

This chain links TRBV7-9 with TRBJ1-2; tentatively, D is TRBD1 (5 bases). V lost 4 bases, J lost 6 bases, and 18 bases lay in between. Germline loops: CDR1 SEHNR, CDR2 FQNEAQ (reference sequence). This CDR3 contains 15 residues. CDR3 sequence (DNA): TGTGCCAGCAGCTGGCCCCTTGGGGCCGGGGATGGCTACACCTTC. Protein: CASSWPLGAGDGYTF.

The CDR3 reads CASSQRTGEAFF. CDR3 bases: TGTGCCAGCAGCCAACGTACGGGGGAAGCTTTCTTT. J is TRBJ1-1 and V is TRBV3-1 (or the pseudogene TRBV3-2); D remains unclear. This CDR3 is built from 12 residues. From germline, CDR1 is LGHDT and CDR2 YNNKEL (reference sequence). The V and J ends lost 2 bases and 8 bases respectively, with 9 bases between them.

Written as DNA, the CDR3 is TGTGCCAGCAGTCGATTCGGGACAGCTGCCTACGAGCAGTACTTC. Encoded protein: CASSRFGTAAYEQYF. The chain combines TRBV27 with TRBJ2-7, with TRBD1 identical over 7 bases. This CDR3 is 15 amino acids long. V was clipped by 5 bases and J by 2 bases; unmatched bases: 9. Germline CDR1 and CDR2: MNHEY and SMNVEV (reference sequence).